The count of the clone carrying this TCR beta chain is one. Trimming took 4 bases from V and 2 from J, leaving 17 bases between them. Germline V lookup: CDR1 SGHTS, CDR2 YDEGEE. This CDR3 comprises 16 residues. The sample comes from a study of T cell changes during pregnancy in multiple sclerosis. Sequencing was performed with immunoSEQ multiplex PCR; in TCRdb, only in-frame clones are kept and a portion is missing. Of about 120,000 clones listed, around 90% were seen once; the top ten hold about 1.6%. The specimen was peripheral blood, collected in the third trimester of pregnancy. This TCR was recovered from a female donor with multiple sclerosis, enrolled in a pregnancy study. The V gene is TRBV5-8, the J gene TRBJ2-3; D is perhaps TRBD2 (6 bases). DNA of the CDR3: TGTGCCAGCAGCCTCGGTCCGACTAGGTACACAGATACGCAGTATTTT. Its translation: CASSLGPTRYTDTQYF. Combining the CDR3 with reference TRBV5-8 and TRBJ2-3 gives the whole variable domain EAGVTQSPTHLIKTRGQQATLRCSPISGHTSVYWYQQALGLGLQFLLWYDEGEERNRGNFPPRFSGRQFPNYSSELNVNALELEDSALYLCASSLGPTRYTDTQYFGPGTRLTVL.